A single sample is the source of the 30 T cell receptor beta chains below, sequenced in a study of T-cell memory formation after mild COVID-19. TCRdb passed the 5' RACE reads through MiXCR, listing each CDR3 protein once. This sample has 300,000 to 350,000 distinct CDR3 sequences, with approximately 19% found just once. The source material was PBMCs or a T cell subset sorted from them (not recorded which). These receptors came from a man in his late teens or twenties who had mild COVID-19 (a few samples of this study predate the infection). Cell type and time point are not known.

The chain links TRBV15 to TRBJ2-1, with 8 bases matching TRBD2. CDR3 length: 15 residues. V was pared by 5 bases and J by 5 bases, with 8 bases of the junction left unmatched. Per the germline V gene, CDR1 is LNHNV and CDR2 is YYDKDF (reference sequence). The CDR3 loop is CATSLGGGGNNEQFF. The CDR3 nucleotides read TGTGCCACCAGCCTTGGGGGCGGGGGGAACAATGAGCAGTTCTTC.

V gene TRBV7-3 combines with J gene TRBJ2-1; TRBD1 is a possible D gene (6 bases). The CDR3 covers 15 residues. Trimming removed 5 bases at V and 5 bases at J, with 16 bases between. Germline CDR1 reads SGHTA; CDR2 reads FQGTGA. The CDR3 protein is CASSVQGFPNNEQFF. CDR3 DNA sequence: TGTGCCAGCAGCGTGCAGGGGTTCCCAAACAATGAGCAGTTCTTC.

In its sample, this clonotype was seen many times. This sequence joins TRBV5-4 and TRBJ1-1; D remains unclear. The CDR3 runs 15 residues. V was cut by 0 bases and J by 1 base, with 10 bases left in between. Germline CDR1 SGHNT, CDR2 YYREEE (reference sequence). As DNA, the CDR3 is TGTGCCAGCAGCTTGGAGGTGTGGGAGAACACTGAAGCTTTCTTT. It yields the protein CASSLEVWENTEAFF.

This clonotype occurred many times. The gene calls are TRBV6-5 and TRBJ2-6; D assignment may be TRBD1 or TRBD2 (6 bases each). V lost 8 bases, J lost 0 bases, and 11 bases lay in between. CDR1 and CDR2 (germline): MNHEY, SVGAGI. The CDR3 consists of 15 residues. The CDR3 spells CASGGGGSGANVLTF. CDR3 in DNA: TGTGCCAGCGGTGGAGGGGGCTCTGGGGCCAACGTCCTGACTTTC.

In its sample, this clonotype was seen a few times. The V and J genes are TRBV9 and TRBJ1-1; 8 bases line up with TRBD1. The CDR3 has 14 amino acids. Germline-derived CDR1 and CDR2 are SGDLS and YYNGEE. V lost 3 bases to trimming and J lost 2 bases; unmatched junction nucleotides: 3. This CDR3 is CASSDAGGNTEAFF. The CDR3 bases are TGTGCCAGCAGCGATGCAGGGGGCAACACTGAAGCTTTCTTT.

This chain uses TRBV6-2 or TRBV6-3 with TRBJ2-7; perhaps TRBD1 as D (6 bases). With 5 bases removed from V and 7 bases from J, the gap between germline ends came to 12 bases. Germline loops: CDR1 MNHEY, CDR2 SVGEGT. This CDR3 is 12 amino acids long. CDR3: CASSLGQREQYV. CDR3 in DNA: TGTGCCAGCAGTCTCGGACAGAGGGAGCAGTACGTC.

This clonotype was counted between two and nine times. The rearrangement uses TRBV20-1 and TRBJ1-2; no reliable D call. V was clipped by 0 bases and J by 4 bases, with 12 bases between them. The CDR3 has 14 residues. Germline values: CDR1 DFQATT, CDR2 SNEGSKA (reference sequence). The CDR3 protein is CSARDVRSFYGYTF. CDR3 in DNA: TGCAGTGCTAGAGATGTCCGATCGTTCTATGGCTACACCTTC.

This rearrangement joins TRBV6-5 to TRBJ2-6, with D tentatively TRBD1 (6 bases). Germline CDR1 and CDR2: MNHEY and SVGAGI. The CDR3 consists of 14 residues. Trimming cost V 6 bases and J 2 bases, with 8 bases left between them. In nucleotides, the CDR3 is TGTGCCAGCAGGAGGACAGCTGGGGCCAACGTCCTGACTTTC. This encodes CASRRTAGANVLTF.

This clonotype was seen more than once but under ten times. The chain is built from TRBV4-2 and TRBJ2-7; weak D call: TRBD2 (7 bases). V was pared by 0 bases and J by 6 bases, with 21 bases between. This CDR3 has 17 amino acids. CDR1 is LGHNA, CDR2 YNFKEQ, per germline. This CDR3 reads CASSQDRGRGPYGEQYF. The CDR3 coding sequence is TGTGCCAGCAGCCAAGATCGTGGGCGGGGGCCGTATGGCGAGCAGTACTTC.

This clonotype was seen only a few times. V and J are TRBV12-3 or TRBV12-4 and TRBJ2-5; no firm D call. Trimming removed 5 bases from V and 5 bases from J, with 12 bases in between. The CDR3 covers 13 residues. The CDR3 DNA follows: TGTGCCAGCAGTCCCCAGGTTGCCGAGACCCAGTACTTC. Protein: CASSPQVAETQYF.

The chain has TRBV3-1 and TRBJ2-4, with a tentative D call TRBD2 (6 bases). Germline CDR1 reads LGHDT; CDR2 reads YNNKEL (reference sequence). Deletions cut 0 bases from V and 8 bases from J, with 14 bases between. The CDR3 has 15 residues. The CDR3 loop reads CASSQDWGVSDIQYF. The CDR3 region has the DNA TGTGCCAGCAGCCAAGATTGGGGGGTATCGGACATTCAGTACTTC.

This clonotype was picked up a small number of times. The chain recombines TRBV4-3 with TRBJ1-6; D is ambiguous. Between the trimmed V and J ends, which lost 2 bases and 9 bases, there was a span of 14 bases. Germline V gives CDR1 LGHNA, CDR2 YSLEER. This CDR3 is 15 amino acids long. As DNA, the CDR3 is TGCGCCAGCAGCCAAACCCCGGAAGGAGGTTCACCCCTCCACTTT. Protein sequence: CASSQTPEGGSPLHF.

There are a few counts of this clonotype. The V gene is TRBV20-1, the J gene TRBJ2-3; 7 nucleotides align to TRBD2. Germline V gene data show CDR1 as DFQATT and CDR2 as SNEGSKA (reference sequence). Germline trimming cut 6 bases from V and 3 bases from J; bases unmatched to any gene: 6. There are 13 residues in the CDR3. CDR3 DNA: TGCAGTGCCGAGCGGGGAGCTACAGATACGCAGTATTTT. It encodes CSAERGATDTQYF.

This clonotype occurred many times. This chain uses TRBV5-5 with TRBJ1-3; no firm D call. CDR3 size: 14 residues. Germline CDR1 reads SGHKS; CDR2 reads YYEKEE (reference sequence). With 4 bases removed from V and 4 bases from J, the gap between germline ends came to 12 bases. CDR3 residues: CASSPHLEGNTIYF. CDR3 nucleotide sequence: TGTGCCAGCAGCCCTCATCTCGAAGGAAACACCATATATTTT.

V gene TRBV6-6 combines with J gene TRBJ1-1; D gene ambiguous. The CDR3 extends over 16 amino acids. Per the germline V gene, CDR1 is MNHNY and CDR2 is SVGAGI (reference sequence). The V gene lost 2 bases and the J gene lost 2 bases, with 15 bases spanning the gap. The CDR3 region has the DNA TGTGCCAGCAGTTACGGGCCCTCGCCAGCTAACACTGAAGCTTTCTTT. This codes for CASSYGPSPANTEAFF.

The chain has TRBV20-1 and TRBJ2-1, with D hard to call. The CDR3 length is 15 residues. V lost 5 bases to trimming and J lost 4 bases, with 18 bases between them. Germline CDR1 DFQATT, CDR2 SNEGSKA (reference sequence). CDR3 DNA: TGCAGTGCTCCTCCTCCCGGCCGGTTTTACAATGAGCAGTTCTTC. Translating gives CSAPPPGRFYNEQFF.

The V gene is TRBV4-1, the J gene TRBJ2-6; 7 positions match TRBD2. CDR3 size: 17 residues. J was trimmed by 2 bases and V by 4 bases; bases with no gene match: 8. Germline loops: CDR1 MGHRA, CDR2 YSYEKL. The CDR3 coding sequence is TGCGCCAGCAGCCGGGCGGGGGTAATCACTGGGGCCAACGTCCTGACTTTC. It is translated as CASSRAGVITGANVLTF.

V usage is TRBV3-1 and J usage is TRBJ2-5; the match to TRBD2 covers 10 bases. Germline trimming cut 1 base from V and 5 bases from J; bases unmatched to any gene: 10. The CDR3 is 17 residues long. Germline lookup yields CDR1 LGHDT and CDR2 YNNKEL (reference sequence). Here the CDR3 reads CASSQVPPSGGLETQYF. CDR3 bases: TGTGCCAGCAGCCAAGTCCCCCCTAGCGGGGGCCTGGAGACCCAGTACTTC.

The chain uses TRBV7-9 and TRBJ2-7, with 8 positions matching TRBD1. The CDR3 loop spans 14 amino acids. Germline CDR1 reads SEHNR; CDR2 reads FQNEAQ (reference sequence). V lost 2 bases to trimming and J lost 2 bases; unmatched junction nucleotides: 2. CDR3 amino acids: CASSLIQGAYEQYF. DNA of the CDR3: TGTGCCAGCAGCTTAATACAGGGGGCCTACGAGCAGTACTTC.

The J gene is TRBJ1-5, the V gene TRBV6-8, with a possible D match to TRBD1 (5 bases). The CDR3 extends over 18 amino acids. V lost 0 bases to trimming and J lost 0 bases, with 15 bases between them. Germline-derived CDR1 and CDR2 are MNHGY and SAAAGT. As DNA, the CDR3 is TGTGCCAGCAGTTACTCTCCTGTCGGGGGGGATAGCAATCAGCCCCAGCATTTT. This codes for CASSYSPVGGDSNQPQHF.

The chain employs TRBV7-2 and TRBJ2-2; D gene uncertain. The V and J ends lost 1 base and 2 bases respectively, with 14 bases between them. Germline assignment: CDR1 SGHTA and CDR2 FQGNSA. The length of the CDR3 is 17 residues. DNA of the CDR3: TGTGCCAGCAGCTTAGATAGCACAGTCGGAAACACCGGGGAGCTGTTTTTT. Protein sequence: CASSLDSTVGNTGELFF.

The V gene is TRBV20-1, the J gene TRBJ2-1; TRBD1 is a possible D gene (7 bases). From germline, CDR1 is DFQATT and CDR2 SNEGSKA (reference sequence). The CDR3 extends over 14 amino acids. V was cut by 1 base and J by 8 bases, with 15 bases left in between. The CDR3 reads CSARGDQGGDEQFF. Written as DNA, the CDR3 is TGCAGTGCTAGAGGGGACCAGGGGGGAGATGAGCAGTTCTTC.

This sequence joins TRBV5-1 and TRBJ2-3, with TRBD2 matching 12 bases. This CDR3 region has 17 residues. Germline V gene data show CDR1 as SGHRS and CDR2 as YFSETQ. The ends lost 4 bases at V and 3 bases at J; junction bases unmatched: 9. The CDR3 region is CASSPETGTSGTDTQYF. CDR3 bases: TGCGCCAGCAGCCCGGAGACCGGGACTAGCGGGACAGATACGCAGTATTTT.

The rearrangement links TRBV6-1 to TRBJ2-7; D could derive from TRBD1 or TRBD2 (6 bases each). V was clipped by 1 base and J by 5 bases, with 24 bases between them. CDR3 length: 18 residues. The germline CDR1 and CDR2 sequences are MNHNS and SASEGT. The CDR3: CASSEDHWGAGRLDEQYF. The CDR3 DNA reads TGTGCCAGCAGTGAAGACCACTGGGGGGCAGGGAGATTGGACGAGCAGTACTTC.

The chain employs TRBV4-3 and TRBJ1-1; 7 bases are shared with TRBD1. Germline CDR1 is LGHNA and CDR2 is YSLEER. V gave up 1 base and J gave up 0 bases; unmatched junction bases: 5. CDR3 length: 16 amino acids. The CDR3 protein is CASSQGTGYMNTEAFF. The CDR3 region has the DNA TGCGCCAGCAGCCAAGGGACAGGATATATGAACACTGAAGCTTTCTTT.

V and J are TRBV7-9 and TRBJ1-4; TRBD1 matches at 7 bases. There are 15 residues in the CDR3. The V and J ends lost 5 bases and 4 bases, in that order; junction bases with no gene match: 7. Germline values: CDR1 SEHNR, CDR2 FQNEAQ (reference sequence). The CDR3 region has the DNA TGTGCCAGCAGCACCCCGGGACAGATTAATGAAAAACTGTTTTTT. Translation gives CASSTPGQINEKLFF.

This clonotype was picked up many times. The junction departs from germline at one end; a sequencing error may be responsible. V gene TRBV3-1 combines with J gene TRBJ2-5, with D unresolved. This CDR3 has 12 residues. CDR1 and CDR2 (germline): LGHDT, YNNKEL (reference sequence). The CDR3 sequence: CASSQDQETQYF. The CDR3 DNA reads as TGCGCCAGCAGCCAAGACCAAGAGACCCAGTACTTC.

This clonotype was detected a few times. This chain joins TRBV7-9 and TRBJ1-3; no firm D call. The V end was cut by 5 bases, the J end by 0 bases, with 20 bases between. The length of the CDR3 is 18 residues. Germline-derived CDR1 and CDR2 are SEHNR and FQNEAQ (reference sequence). CDR3 region: CASSPYPWAENSGNTIYF. The CDR3 DNA sequence: TGTGCCAGCAGCCCATACCCGTGGGCGGAGAACTCTGGAAACACCATATATTTT.

The sample holds a few counts of this clonotype. The chain carries TRBV7-9 and TRBJ2-6; D tentatively reads TRBD1 or TRBD2 (6 bases each). The CDR3 contains 17 residues. Germline assignment: CDR1 SEHNR and CDR2 FQNEAQ (reference sequence). V dropped 5 bases and J dropped 3 bases, with 17 bases sitting between them. For the CDR3, the DNA is TGTGCCAGCAGCAGCCGGGGGCAGGAAAGTGGGGCCAACGTCCTGACTTTC. As protein: CASSSRGQESGANVLTF.

This clonotype was observed a few times. V and J are TRBV5-1 and TRBJ2-7; the match to TRBD1 covers 7 bases. The V gene end was trimmed by 4 bases and the J gene end by 2 bases; junction bases not matched to a gene: 6. The germline CDR1 and CDR2 sequences are SGHRS and YFSETQ. The CDR3 totals 14 residues. DNA for the CDR3: TGCGCCAGCAGCCCGACAGGGCCCACCTACGAGCAGTACTTC. Translating gives CASSPTGPTYEQYF. The variable domain in full, completed from reference TRBV5-1 and TRBJ2-7, reads KAGVTQTPRYLIKTRGQQVTLSCSPISGHRSVSWYQQTPGQGLQFLFEYFSETQRNKGNFPGRFSGRQFSNSRSEMNVSTLELGDSALYLCASSPTGPTYEQYFGPGTRLTVT.